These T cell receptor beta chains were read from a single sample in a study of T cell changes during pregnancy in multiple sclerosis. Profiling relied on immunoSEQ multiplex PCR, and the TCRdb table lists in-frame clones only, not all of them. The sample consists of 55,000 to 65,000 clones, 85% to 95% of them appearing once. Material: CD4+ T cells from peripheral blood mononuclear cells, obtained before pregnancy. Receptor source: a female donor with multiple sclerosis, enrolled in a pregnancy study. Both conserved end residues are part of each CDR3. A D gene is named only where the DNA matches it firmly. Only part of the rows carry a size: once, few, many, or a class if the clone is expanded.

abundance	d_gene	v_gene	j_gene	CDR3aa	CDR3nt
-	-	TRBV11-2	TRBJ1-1	CASSLAGFMNTEAFF	TGTGCCAGCAGCTTAGCAGGGTTTATGAACACTGAAGCTTTCTTT
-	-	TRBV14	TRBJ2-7	CASSQVPPNEQYF	TGTGCCAGCAGCCAAGTTCCCCCAAATGAGCAGTACTTC
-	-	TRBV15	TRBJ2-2	CATSRAQINTGELFF	TGTGCCACCAGCAGAGCACAGATCAACACCGGGGAGCTGTTTTTT
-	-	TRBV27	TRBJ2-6	CASSRQASIAGANVLTF	TGTGCCAGCAGCCGACAGGCCTCCATAGCTGGGGCCAACGTCCTGACTTTC
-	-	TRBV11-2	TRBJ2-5	CASTHWGGKETQYF	TGTGCCAGCACGCATTGGGGAGGCAAAGAGACCCAGTACTTC
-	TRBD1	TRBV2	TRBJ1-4	CASSPQGVTNEKLFF	TGTGCCAGCAGTCCACAGGGGGTTACTAATGAAAAACTGTTTTTT
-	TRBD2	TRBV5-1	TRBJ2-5	CASSLETSGSLRTQYF	TGCGCCAGCAGCTTGGAAACTAGCGGGAGCCTTAGGACCCAGTACTTC
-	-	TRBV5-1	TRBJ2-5	CASGSTGGQETQYF	TGCGCCAGCGGATCAACCGGAGGCCAAGAGACCCAGTACTTC
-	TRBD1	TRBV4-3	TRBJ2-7	CASSQDGTGPYEQYF	TGCGCCAGCAGCCAAGACGGGACAGGGCCCTACGAGCAGTACTTC
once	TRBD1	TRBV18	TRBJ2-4	CASSPPGSQGVKNIQYF	TGTGCCAGCTCACCACCGGGTTCGCAGGGGGTCAAAAACATTCAGTACTTC
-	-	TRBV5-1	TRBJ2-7	CASSPDIRVYEQYF	TGCGCCAGCAGCCCAGATATCCGGGTTTACGAGCAGTACTTC
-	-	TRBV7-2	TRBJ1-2	CASSSSGEYYGYTF	TGTGCCAGCAGCTCTAGTGGGGAGTACTATGGCTACACCTTC
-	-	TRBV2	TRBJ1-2	CASSDVYGSRSAYGYTF	TGTGCCAGCAGTGATGTTTATGGGTCGCGCAGCGCCTATGGCTACACCTTC
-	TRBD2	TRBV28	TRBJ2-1	CASSFSGLAPKNKYNEQFF	TGTGCCAGCAGTTTTTCGGGACTAGCGCCAAAAAATAAGTACAATGAGCAGTTCTTC
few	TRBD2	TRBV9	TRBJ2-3	CASSVLAREIRDTQYF	TGTGCCAGCAGCGTGCTCGCGCGGGAGATTAGAGATACGCAGTATTTT
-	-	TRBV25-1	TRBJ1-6	CASSGGKYNSPLHF	TGTGCCAGCAGTGGAGGGAAATATAATTCACCCCTCCACTTT
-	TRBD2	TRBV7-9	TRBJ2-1	CASSLGGAGGHEQFF	TGTGCCAGCAGCTTAGGGGGAGCGGGAGGACATGAGCAGTTCTTC
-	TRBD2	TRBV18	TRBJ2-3	CASSPRTSGRFADTQYF	TGTGCCAGCTCACCACGGACTAGCGGGAGGTTCGCAGATACGCAGTATTTT
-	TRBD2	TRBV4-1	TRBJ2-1	CASRTASGLGEQFF	TGCGCCAGCCGTACGGCTAGCGGGCTCGGTGAGCAGTTCTTC
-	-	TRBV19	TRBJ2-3	CASSIMTSTDTQYF	TGTGCCAGTAGTATAATGACAAGCACAGATACGCAGTATTTT
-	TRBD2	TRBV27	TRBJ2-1	CASRGLGLAGTNEQFF	TGTGCCAGCAGGGGACTCGGACTAGCGGGGACCAATGAGCAGTTCTTC
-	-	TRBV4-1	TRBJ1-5	CASSQDIVGASNQPQHF	TGCGCCAGCAGCCAAGATATCGTGGGGGCTTCCAATCAGCCCCAGCATTTT
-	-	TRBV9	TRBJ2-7	CASSPLASSYEQYF	TGTGCCAGCAGCCCACTAGCTTCTTCCTACGAGCAGTACTTC
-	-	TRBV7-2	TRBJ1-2	CASSLGGGPGYTF	TGTGCCAGCAGCTTGGGAGGGGGGCCTGGCTACACCTTC
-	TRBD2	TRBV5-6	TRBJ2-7	CASSLGELRLAGDEQYF	TGTGCCAGCAGCTTGGGGGAACTGAGACTAGCGGGAGATGAGCAGTACTTC
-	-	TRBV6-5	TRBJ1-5	CASSYTGINQPQHF	TGTGCCAGCAGTTACACAGGAATTAATCAGCCCCAGCATTTT
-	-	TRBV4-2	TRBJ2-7	CASSPQGLEQYF	TGTGCCAGCAGCCCTCAGGGTCTCGAGCAGTACTTC
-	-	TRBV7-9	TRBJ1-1	CASSPTPLVGGTEAFF	TGTGCCAGCAGCCCTACCCCTTTAGTAGGCGGCACTGAAGCTTTCTTT
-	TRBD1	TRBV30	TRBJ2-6	CAWSKTSGTVTLGANVLTF	TGTGCCTGGAGTAAGACCTCCGGGACAGTTACCTTAGGGGCCAACGTCCTGACTTTC
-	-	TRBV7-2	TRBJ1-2	CASSVAISYGYTF	TGTGCCAGCAGCGTCGCGATTTCCTATGGCTACACCTTC
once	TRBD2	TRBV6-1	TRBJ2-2	CASSESGTSHTGELFF	TGTGCCAGCAGTGAATCCGGGACTAGTCACACCGGGGAGCTGTTTTTT
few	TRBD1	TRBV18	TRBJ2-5	CASSPGTGKETQYF	TGTGCCAGCTCACCCGGGACAGGGAAAGAGACCCAGTACTTC
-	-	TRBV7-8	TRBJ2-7	CASSSEWLPYEQYF	TGTGCCAGCAGTAGCGAGTGGTTACCCTACGAGCAGTACTTC
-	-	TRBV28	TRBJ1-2	CASSSRGTPGYTF	TGTGCCAGCAGTTCCCGCGGGACCCCAGGCTACACCTTC
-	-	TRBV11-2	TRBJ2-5	CASSSGETQYF	TGTGCCAGCAGCTCGGGGGAGACCCAGTACTTC
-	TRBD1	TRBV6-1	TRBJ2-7	CASTSDRGRVNEQYF	TGTGCCAGCACCTCGGACAGGGGGCGCGTAAACGAGCAGTACTTC
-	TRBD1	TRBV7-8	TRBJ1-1	CASSLILTGGIGTEAFF	TGTGCCAGCAGCTTGATCCTGACAGGGGGTATCGGCACTGAAGCTTTCTTT
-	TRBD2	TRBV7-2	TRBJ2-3	CASSSLPSGSTDTQYF	TGTGCCAGCAGCTCCTTACCTAGCGGGAGCACAGATACGCAGTATTTT
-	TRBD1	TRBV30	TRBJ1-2	CAWRPGQGYGYTF	TGTGCCTGGAGGCCGGGACAGGGCTATGGCTACACCTTC
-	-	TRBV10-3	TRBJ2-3	CAIRGHPTDTQYF	TGTGCCATCCGCGGACACCCCACAGATACGCAGTATTTT
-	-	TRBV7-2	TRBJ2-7	CASSLDRASYEQYF	TGTGCCAGCAGCTTAGACAGGGCCTCCTACGAGCAGTACTTC
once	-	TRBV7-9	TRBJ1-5	CASSLGGYPQPQHF	TGTGCCAGCAGCTTAGGAGGGTATCCCCAGCCCCAGCATTTT
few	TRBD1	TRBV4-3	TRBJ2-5	CASSQIQGETQYF	TGCGCCAGCAGCCAAATACAGGGGGAGACCCAGTACTTC